These T cell receptor beta chains were read from a single sample in a study of blood T cell repertoires in COVID-19. TCRdb keeps only in-frame clones here, not all; method: immunoSEQ multiplex PCR. The sample carries a few hundred thousand clones, 65% to 90% recorded once. Material: peripheral blood. Receptors were obtained from a human donor in a cohort sampled during active COVID-19. The CDR3 runs from the conserved cysteine through the conserved F or W. A D gene is named only where the DNA matches it firmly. A row's size may be missing; if present it is once, few, many or a size class.

CDR3: CASSKPGQGADTQYF
DNA: TGTGCCAGCAGCAAGCCGGGACAGGGAGCAGATACGCAGTATTTT
J: TRBJ2-3
size: .
V: TRBV21-1
D: .

CDR3: CASSPSVAGLAGGPKDTQYF
DNA: TGCGCCAGCAGCCCCAGCGTTGCGGGACTAGCGGGGGGGCCTAAAGATACGCAGTATTTT
J: TRBJ2-3
size: .
V: TRBV5-1
D: TRBD2

CDR3: CANPLWGGGYTF
DNA: TGTGCCAACCCCTTATGGGGGGGTGGCTACACCTTC
J: TRBJ1-2
size: .
V: TRBV2
D: .

CDR3: CASSPGWDTEAFF
DNA: TGTGCCAGTAGTCCAGGGTGGGACACTGAAGCTTTCTTT
J: TRBJ1-1
size: .
V: TRBV19
D: .

CDR3: CASSIRGSGSDQPQHF
DNA: TGTGCCAGTAGTATACGAGGATCGGGGAGTGATCAGCCCCAGCATTTT
J: TRBJ1-5
size: few
V: TRBV19
D: .

CDR3: CASSLQGAKNIQYF
DNA: TGCGCCAGCAGCTTACAGGGGGCCAAAAACATTCAGTACTTC
J: TRBJ2-4
size: few
V: TRBV5-1
D: TRBD1

CDR3: CASSDPVGTGEQYF
DNA: TGTGCCAGCAGTGACCCCGTAGGGACAGGGGAGCAGTACTTC
J: TRBJ2-7
size: once
V: TRBV25-1
D: TRBD1

CDR3: CASSAGNQPQHF
DNA: TGCGCCAGCAGTGCAGGGAATCAGCCCCAGCATTTT
J: TRBJ1-5
size: .
V: TRBV10-1
D: .

CDR3: CASRPRQGSYEQYF
DNA: TGTGCCAGTAGACCCCGACAGGGCTCCTACGAGCAGTACTTC
J: TRBJ2-7
size: .
V: TRBV19
D: TRBD1

CDR3: CASSVEAENLAKNIQYF
DNA: TGTGCCAGCAGCGTAGAGGCGGAAAACCTAGCCAAAAACATTCAGTACTTC
J: TRBJ2-4
size: .
V: TRBV9
D: .

CDR3: CASSQGQGAIGNTIYF
DNA: TGCGCCAGCAGCCAAGGACAGGGGGCAATTGGAAACACCATATATTTT
J: TRBJ1-3
size: .
V: TRBV4-1
D: TRBD1

CDR3: CASSLVTESTEAFF
DNA: TGTGCCAGCAGCTTAGTGACAGAGAGCACTGAAGCTTTCTTT
J: TRBJ1-1
size: few
V: TRBV11-2
D: .

CDR3: CASSEALGLETQYF
DNA: TGTGCCAGCAGTGAAGCGCTAGGTTTGGAGACCCAGTACTTC
J: TRBJ2-5
size: .
V: TRBV6-1
D: .

CDR3: CASSTSGVIGGELFF
DNA: TGTGCCAGCAGCACTAGCGGGGTAATCGGCGGGGAGCTGTTTTTT
J: TRBJ2-2
size: few
V: TRBV2
D: TRBD2

CDR3: CASSPPGGGGYTF
DNA: TGTGCCAGCAGCCCCCCAGGGGGCGGTGGCTACACCTTC
J: TRBJ1-2
size: .
V: TRBV6-5
D: TRBD1

CDR3: CASRAGTGNQPQHF
DNA: TGTGCCAGCAGGGCCGGGACAGGGAATCAGCCCCAGCATTTT
J: TRBJ1-5
size: .
V: TRBV28
D: TRBD1

CDR3: CASTQKAGGGYTF
DNA: TGTGCCAGCACCCAAAAGGCCGGCGGTGGCTACACCTTC
J: TRBJ1-2
size: .
V: TRBV12-3/TRBV12-4
D: .

CDR3: CASKSGFRNTEAFF
DNA: TGTGCCAGCAAATCCGGTTTTCGGAACACTGAAGCTTTCTTT
J: TRBJ1-1
size: .
V: TRBV6-5
D: .